In its sample, the clone carrying this TCR beta chain was seen a few times. The target antigen is unknown. V lost 6 bases and J lost 1; bases outside the gene matches: 5. The CDR3 sequence is 15 residues long. CDR1 is MNHNS, CDR2 SASEGT, per germline. PCR employed 60 Vbeta and 13 Jbeta primers. Clones were read by immunoSEQ multiplex PCR, and TCRdb kept only the in-frame ones, dropping some. The table has roughly 110,000 clones, 60% to 80% seen once. The data stem from a study of cytomegalovirus exposure and HLA in healthy donors. Study details: Earlier sequencing of 150 million to 200 million T cells yielded 120 million or so unique TCR beta sequences.

Notes on the study in general: In vitro assays verified that three CMV-associated chains recognized CMV antigens specifically.

This sequence joins TRBV6-1 and TRBJ1-5; the match to TRBD1 covers 8 bases. The specimen was PBMCs. This TCR derives from a man in his late teens or twenties in good health and CMV-seropositive. The CDR3 nucleotides read TGTGCCAGCAGGATGACAGGGGACAGCAATCAGCCCCAGCATTTT. The encoded protein is CASRMTGDSNQPQHF.